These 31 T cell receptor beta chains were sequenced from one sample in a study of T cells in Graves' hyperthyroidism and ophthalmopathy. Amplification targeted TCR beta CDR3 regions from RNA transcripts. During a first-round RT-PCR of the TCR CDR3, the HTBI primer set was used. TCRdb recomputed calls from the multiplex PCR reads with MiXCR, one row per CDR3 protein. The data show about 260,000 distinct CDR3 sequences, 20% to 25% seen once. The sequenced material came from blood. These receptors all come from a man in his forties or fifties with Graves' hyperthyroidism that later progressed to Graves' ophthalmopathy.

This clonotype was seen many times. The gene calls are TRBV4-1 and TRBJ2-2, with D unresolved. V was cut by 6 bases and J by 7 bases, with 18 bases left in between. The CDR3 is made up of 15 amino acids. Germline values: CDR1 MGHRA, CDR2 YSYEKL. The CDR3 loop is CASRDYTSTNGELFF. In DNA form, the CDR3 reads TGCGCCAGCAGGGATTACACCTCCACTAACGGGGAGCTGTTTTTT.

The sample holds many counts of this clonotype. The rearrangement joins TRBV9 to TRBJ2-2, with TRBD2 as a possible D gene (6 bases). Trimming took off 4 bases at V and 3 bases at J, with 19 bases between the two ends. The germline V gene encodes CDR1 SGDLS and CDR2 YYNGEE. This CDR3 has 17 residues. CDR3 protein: CASSPSQSGAYTGELFF. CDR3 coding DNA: TGTGCCAGCAGCCCGTCCCAGTCGGGAGCATACACCGGGGAGCTGTTTTTT.

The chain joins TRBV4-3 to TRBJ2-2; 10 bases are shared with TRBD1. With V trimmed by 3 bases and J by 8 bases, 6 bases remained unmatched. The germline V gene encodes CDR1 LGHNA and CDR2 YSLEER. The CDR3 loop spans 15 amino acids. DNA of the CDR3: TGCGCCAGCAGCCAGCGGGACAGGGGACGAGGGGAGCTGTTTTTT. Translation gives CASSQRDRGRGELFF.

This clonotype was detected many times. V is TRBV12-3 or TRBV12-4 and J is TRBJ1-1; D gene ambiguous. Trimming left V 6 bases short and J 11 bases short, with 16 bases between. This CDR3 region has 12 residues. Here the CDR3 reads CASSHPVGHAFF. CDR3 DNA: TGTGCCAGCAGCCACCCGGTGGGTCACGCTTTCTTT.

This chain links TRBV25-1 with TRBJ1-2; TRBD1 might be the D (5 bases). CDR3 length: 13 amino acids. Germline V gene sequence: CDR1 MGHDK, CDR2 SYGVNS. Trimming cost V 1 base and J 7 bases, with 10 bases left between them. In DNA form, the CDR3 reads TGTGCCAGCAGTGAATGGATAGGGGCTGGCTACACCTTC. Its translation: CASSEWIGAGYTF.

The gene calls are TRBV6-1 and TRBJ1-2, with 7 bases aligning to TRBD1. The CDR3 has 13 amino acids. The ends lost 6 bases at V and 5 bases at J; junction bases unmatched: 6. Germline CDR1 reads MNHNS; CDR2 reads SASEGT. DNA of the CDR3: TGTGCCAGCAGCGCAACAGGGGAGTATGGCTACACCTTC. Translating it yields CASSATGEYGYTF.

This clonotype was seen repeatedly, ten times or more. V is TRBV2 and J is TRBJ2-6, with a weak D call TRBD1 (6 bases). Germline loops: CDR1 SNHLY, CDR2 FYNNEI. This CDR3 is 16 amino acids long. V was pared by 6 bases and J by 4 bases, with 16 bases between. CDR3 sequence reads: CASSGYRESGANVLTF. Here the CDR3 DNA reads TGTGCCAGCAGCGGATACAGGGAATCAGGGGCCAACGTCCTGACTTTC.

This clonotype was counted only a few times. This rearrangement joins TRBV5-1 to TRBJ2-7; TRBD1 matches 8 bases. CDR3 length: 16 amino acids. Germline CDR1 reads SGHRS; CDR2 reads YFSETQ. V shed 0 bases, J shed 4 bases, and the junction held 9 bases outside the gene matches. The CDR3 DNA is TGCGCCAGCAGCTTGGGACAGGGGAACATGGGGTACGAGCAGTACTTC. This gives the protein CASSLGQGNMGYEQYF.

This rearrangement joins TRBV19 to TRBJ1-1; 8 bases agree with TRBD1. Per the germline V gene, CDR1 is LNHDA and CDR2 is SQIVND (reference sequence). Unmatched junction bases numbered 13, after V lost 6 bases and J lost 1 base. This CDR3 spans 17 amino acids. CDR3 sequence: CASRAVTGGLQNTEAFF. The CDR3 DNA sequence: TGTGCCAGTAGGGCGGTAACAGGGGGGTTACAGAACACTGAAGCTTTCTTT.

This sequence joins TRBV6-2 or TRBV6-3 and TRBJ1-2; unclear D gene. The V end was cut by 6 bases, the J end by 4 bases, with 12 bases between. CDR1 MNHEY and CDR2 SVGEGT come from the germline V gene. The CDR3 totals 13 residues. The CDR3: CASSQDGFYGYTF. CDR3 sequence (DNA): TGTGCCAGCAGCCAGGACGGATTCTATGGCTACACCTTC.

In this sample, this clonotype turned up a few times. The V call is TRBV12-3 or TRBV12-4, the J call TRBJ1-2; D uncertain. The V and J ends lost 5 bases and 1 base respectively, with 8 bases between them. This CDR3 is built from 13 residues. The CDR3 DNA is TGTGCCAGCAGTCAAAGAGATAACTATGGCTACACCTTC. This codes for CASSQRDNYGYTF.

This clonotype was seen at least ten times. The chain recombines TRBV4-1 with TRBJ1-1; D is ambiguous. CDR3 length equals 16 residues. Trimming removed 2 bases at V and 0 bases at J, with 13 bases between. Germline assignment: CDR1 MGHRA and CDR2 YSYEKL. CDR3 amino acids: CASSQWAGIMNTEAFF. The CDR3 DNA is TGCGCCAGCAGCCAATGGGCAGGAATCATGAACACTGAAGCTTTCTTT.

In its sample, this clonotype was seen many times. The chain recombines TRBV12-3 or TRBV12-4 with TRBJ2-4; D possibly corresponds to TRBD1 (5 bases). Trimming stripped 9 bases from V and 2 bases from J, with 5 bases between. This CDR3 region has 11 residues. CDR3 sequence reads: CARGPKNIQYF. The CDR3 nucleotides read TGTGCCAGGGGGCCCAAAAACATTCAGTACTTC.

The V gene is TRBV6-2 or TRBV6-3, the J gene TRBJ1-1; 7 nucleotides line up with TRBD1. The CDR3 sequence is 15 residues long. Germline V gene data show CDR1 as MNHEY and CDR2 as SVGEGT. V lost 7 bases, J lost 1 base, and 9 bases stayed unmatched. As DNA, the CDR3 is TGTGCCAGCACCCTAACCGGGACAGCGAACACTGAAGCTTTCTTT. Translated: CASTLTGTANTEAFF.

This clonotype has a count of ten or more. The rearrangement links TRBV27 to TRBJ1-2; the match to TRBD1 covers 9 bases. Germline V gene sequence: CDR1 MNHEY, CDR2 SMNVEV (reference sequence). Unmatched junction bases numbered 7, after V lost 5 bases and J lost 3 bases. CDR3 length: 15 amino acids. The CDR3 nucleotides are TGTGCCAGCAGTCCGCGGACAGGGGTCTACTATGGCTACACCTTC. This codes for CASSPRTGVYYGYTF.

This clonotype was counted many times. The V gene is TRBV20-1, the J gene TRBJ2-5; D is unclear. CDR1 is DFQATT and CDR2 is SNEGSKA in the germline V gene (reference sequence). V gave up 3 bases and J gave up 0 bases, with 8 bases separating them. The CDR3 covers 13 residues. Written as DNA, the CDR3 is TGCAGTGCTAGGGAGCCTAACCAAGAGACCCAGTACTTC. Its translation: CSAREPNQETQYF.

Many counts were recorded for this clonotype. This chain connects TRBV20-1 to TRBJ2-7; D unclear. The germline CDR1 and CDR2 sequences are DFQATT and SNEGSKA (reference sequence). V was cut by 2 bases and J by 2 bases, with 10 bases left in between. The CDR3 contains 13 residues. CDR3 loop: CSARSTTTYEQYF. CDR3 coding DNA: TGCAGTGCTAGATCGACCACGACCTACGAGCAGTACTTC.

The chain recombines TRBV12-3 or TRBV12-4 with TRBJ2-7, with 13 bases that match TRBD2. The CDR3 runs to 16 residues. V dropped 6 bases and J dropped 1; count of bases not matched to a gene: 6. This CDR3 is CASSPGTSGISYEQYF. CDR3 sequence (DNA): TGTGCCAGCAGCCCAGGGACTAGCGGGATTTCCTACGAGCAGTACTTC.

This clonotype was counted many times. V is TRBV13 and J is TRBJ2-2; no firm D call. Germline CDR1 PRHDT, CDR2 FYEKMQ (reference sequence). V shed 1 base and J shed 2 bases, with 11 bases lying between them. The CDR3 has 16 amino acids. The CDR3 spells CASSLDLWPNTGELFF. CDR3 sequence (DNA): TGTGCCAGCAGCTTAGATCTATGGCCTAACACCGGGGAGCTGTTTTTT.

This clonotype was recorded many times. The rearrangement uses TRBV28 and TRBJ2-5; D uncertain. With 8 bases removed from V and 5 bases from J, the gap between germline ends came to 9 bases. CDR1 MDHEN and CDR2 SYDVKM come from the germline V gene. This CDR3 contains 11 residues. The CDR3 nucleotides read TGTGCCAGCGGGAAGACGGAGACCCAGTACTTC. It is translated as CASGKTETQYF.

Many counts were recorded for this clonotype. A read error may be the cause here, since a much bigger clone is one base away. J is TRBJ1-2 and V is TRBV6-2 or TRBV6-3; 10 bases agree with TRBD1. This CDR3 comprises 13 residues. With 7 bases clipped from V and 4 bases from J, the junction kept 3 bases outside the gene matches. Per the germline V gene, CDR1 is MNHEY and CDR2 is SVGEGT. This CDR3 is CASKDRGCYGYTF. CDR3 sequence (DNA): TGTGCCAGCAAGGACAGGGGGTGCTATGGCTACACCTTC.

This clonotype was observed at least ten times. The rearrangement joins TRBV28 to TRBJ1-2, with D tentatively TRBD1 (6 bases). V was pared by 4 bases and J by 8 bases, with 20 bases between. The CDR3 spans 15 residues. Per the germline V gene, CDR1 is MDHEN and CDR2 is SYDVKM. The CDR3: CASSSSDRLFPGYTF. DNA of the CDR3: TGTGCCAGCAGTTCGTCCGACAGGCTTTTCCCGGGCTACACCTTC.

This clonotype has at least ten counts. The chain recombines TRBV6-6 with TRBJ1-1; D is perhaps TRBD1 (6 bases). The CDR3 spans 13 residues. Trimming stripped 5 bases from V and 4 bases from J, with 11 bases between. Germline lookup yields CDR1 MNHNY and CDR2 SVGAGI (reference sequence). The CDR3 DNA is TGTGCCAGCAGTATTCAGGGGCGCACTGAAGCTTTCTTT. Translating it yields CASSIQGRTEAFF.

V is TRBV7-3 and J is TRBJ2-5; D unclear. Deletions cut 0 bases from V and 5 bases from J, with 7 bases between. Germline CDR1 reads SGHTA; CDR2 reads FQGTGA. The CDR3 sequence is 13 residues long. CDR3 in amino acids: CASSLTYGETQYF. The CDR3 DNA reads TGTGCCAGCAGCTTAACCTATGGGGAGACCCAGTACTTC.

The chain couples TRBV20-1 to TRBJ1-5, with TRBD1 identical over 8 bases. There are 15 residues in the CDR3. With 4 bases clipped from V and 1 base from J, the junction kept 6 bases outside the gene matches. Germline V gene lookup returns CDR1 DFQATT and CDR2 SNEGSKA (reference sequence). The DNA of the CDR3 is TGCAGTGCTACCGGACAGGGCATAAGCAATCAGCCCCAGCATTTT. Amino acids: CSATGQGISNQPQHF.

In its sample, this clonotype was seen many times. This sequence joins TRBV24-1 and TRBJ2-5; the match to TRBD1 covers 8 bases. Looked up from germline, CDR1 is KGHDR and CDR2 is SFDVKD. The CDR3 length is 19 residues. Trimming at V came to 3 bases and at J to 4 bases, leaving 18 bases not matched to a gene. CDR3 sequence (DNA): TGTGCCACCAGTGATGCCGGGGTACAGGGGGAGGAGCCCCCAGAGACCCAGTACTTC. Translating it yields CATSDAGVQGEEPPETQYF.

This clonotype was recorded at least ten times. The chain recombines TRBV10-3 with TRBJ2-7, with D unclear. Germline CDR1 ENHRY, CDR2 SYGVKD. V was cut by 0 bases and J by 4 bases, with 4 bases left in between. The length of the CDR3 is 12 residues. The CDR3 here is CAISESWYEQYF. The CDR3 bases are TGTGCCATCAGTGAGTCTTGGTACGAGCAGTACTTC.

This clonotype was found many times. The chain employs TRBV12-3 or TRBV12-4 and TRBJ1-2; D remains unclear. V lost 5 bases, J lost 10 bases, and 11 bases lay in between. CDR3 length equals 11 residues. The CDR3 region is CASSTLRNYTF. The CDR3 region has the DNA TGTGCCAGCAGTACCCTGAGGAACTACACCTTC.

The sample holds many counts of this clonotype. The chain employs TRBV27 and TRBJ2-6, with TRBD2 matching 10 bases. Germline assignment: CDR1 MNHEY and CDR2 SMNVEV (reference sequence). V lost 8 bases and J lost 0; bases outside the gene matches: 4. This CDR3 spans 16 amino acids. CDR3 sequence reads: CASRAGGSSGANVLTF. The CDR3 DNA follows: TGTGCCAGCCGAGCGGGAGGGTCCTCTGGGGCCAACGTCCTGACTTTC. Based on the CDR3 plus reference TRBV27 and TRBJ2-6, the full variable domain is EAQVTQNPRYLITVTGKKLTVTCSQNMNHEYMSWYRQDPGLGLRQIYYSMNVEVTDKGDVPEGYKVSRKEKRNFPLILESPSPNQTSLYFCASRAGGSSGANVLTFGAGSRLTVL.

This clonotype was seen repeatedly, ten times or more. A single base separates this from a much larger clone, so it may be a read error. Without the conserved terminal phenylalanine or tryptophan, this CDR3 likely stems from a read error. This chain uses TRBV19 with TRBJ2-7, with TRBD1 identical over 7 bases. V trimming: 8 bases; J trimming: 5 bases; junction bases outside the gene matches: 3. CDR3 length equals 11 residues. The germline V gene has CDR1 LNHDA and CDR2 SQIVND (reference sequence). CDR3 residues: CASRDRDEQYS. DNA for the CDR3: TGTGCCAGTCGAGACAGGGACGAGCAGTACTCC.

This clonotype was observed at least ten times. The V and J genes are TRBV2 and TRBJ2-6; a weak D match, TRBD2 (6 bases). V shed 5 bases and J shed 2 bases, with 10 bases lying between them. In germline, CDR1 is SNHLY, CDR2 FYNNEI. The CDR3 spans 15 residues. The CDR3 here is CASSIGGPGANVLTF. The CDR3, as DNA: TGTGCCAGCAGTATTGGAGGGCCTGGGGCCAACGTCCTGACTTTC.